These T cell receptor beta chains were read from a single sample in a study of STAT5B mutations in CD4+ large granular lymphocyte leukemia. The table came from immunoSEQ multiplex PCR; TCRdb's copy has only in-frame clones and leaves some out. The profile shows under 55,000 clones, 86% of them singletons. Sequences were obtained from CD4+ T cells from blood buffy coats. These receptors were collected from a human donor in good health. Each CDR3 is given with its conserved first and last residue. The order of the fields is J gene, V gene, clone size, CDR3 protein. A clone size is listed for some rows: how often the clone was seen (once, few, many), or a class if it is expanded.

TRBJ2-6 TRBV19 NA CASSTTGSSDSGANVLTF
TRBJ2-1 TRBV6-6 NA CASSYTGWDEQFF
TRBJ1-1 TRBV30 few CACRWEGLNTEAFF
TRBJ1-4 TRBV28 NA CASGAVKLFF
TRBJ2-1 TRBV9 NA CASSSRGGGPNEQFF
TRBJ2-1 TRBV6-6 NA CASSPRLAGGNEQFF
TRBJ2-7 TRBV5-1 NA CASSPGPSGQYF
TRBJ2-2 TRBV10-3 NA CAITAGTSGGNTGELFF
TRBJ2-3 TRBV9 NA CASSVELTETDTQYF
TRBJ2-1 TRBV6-6 NA CATNHPGTSLGNEQFF
TRBJ1-1 TRBV6-4 NA CASRQGAVDTEAFF
TRBJ1-3 TRBV19 NA CASSIRDSGNTIYF
TRBJ1-4 TRBV6-4 NA CASSDSRTSRENGELFF
NA TRBV6-5 NA CASSYGRYYEQYF
TRBJ1-5 TRBV6-5 once CASSYSIPGGNQPQHF
TRBJ2-7 TRBV27 NA CASRDTDRGLAYEQYF
TRBJ1-1 TRBV4-3 NA CASSQEDRRNTEAFF
TRBJ2-3 TRBV9 NA CASSDSGYSTDTQYF
TRBJ2-7 TRBV18 NA CASSRDGQGEQYF
TRBJ2-7 TRBV6-4 NA CASRRTSGGGFLNSYEQYF
TRBJ2-5 TRBV4-3 NA CASSQDHGLETQYF
TRBJ2-7 TRBV28 NA CASIQGQGVSYEQYF
TRBJ1-3 TRBV18 NA CASSPPRGGPNGNTIYF
TRBJ1-2 TRBV18 NA CASSPPRENPRYGYTF
TRBJ1-1 TRBV5-6 NA CASSLFAREAFF
TRBJ2-1 TRBV9 NA CASSVEVGRTGDNEQFF
TRBJ1-5 TRBV6-6 NA CASSQQGSNQPQHF
NA TRBV27 NA CASRPQGGEQYF
TRBJ1-3 TRBV5-6 once CASSKRQGGYTIYF
TRBJ1-3 TRBV18 NA CASSTGTGDSGNTIYF
TRBJ2-4 TRBV7-2 NA CASSPQGPNIQYF
TRBJ2-5 TRBV4-2 NA CASSQDQGSRVETQYF
TRBJ1-5 TRBV28 NA CASSLSRGPSNQPQHF
TRBJ2-3 TRBV6-4 NA CASTSREGAQRRDTQYF
TRBJ2-3 TRBV28 once CASSSPAGGSTDTQYF
TRBJ1-2 TRBV5-5 NA CASSFRGQGNYGYTF
TRBJ1-2 TRBV28 NA CASSPVQGKRGYTF
TRBJ1-6 TRBV25-1 NA CASSTGNSPLHF
TRBJ2-1 TRBV14 NA CASSQDRSGRGMSQFF
TRBJ2-1 TRBV19 NA CASARSGRSYNEQFF
TRBJ1-1 TRBV4-2 NA CASSQSTGGYTEAFF
TRBJ2-7 TRBV29-1 NA CSVGLQGAVTYEQYF
TRBJ1-1 TRBV7-3 NA CASRRETGNTEAFF
TRBJ1-5 TRBV5-8 NA CASSLIGQPQHF
TRBJ2-1 TRBV28 NA CASSPSRGFGEQFF